Detailed here is one TCR beta chain. Its target is not known. These data originate in a study of a mutant IDH1 vaccine in newly diagnosed glioma. About the study: First vaccine doses came 4-6 weeks after radiotherapy alone, or with temozolomide cycles. Treated patients had a mean age of around 39 years and a sex split that was approximately 62% male and roughly 38% female. The study's findings and limits: Immune responses induced by vaccination arose in 93.3% of the patients.

Trimming left V 8 bases short and J 2 bases short, with 12 bases between. Per the germline V gene, CDR1 is LNHDA and CDR2 is SQIVND (reference sequence). The CDR3 is 13 residues long. This table comes from immunoSEQ multiplex PCR, and its TCRdb copy is limited to in-frame clones, with some not included. The repertoire holds roughly 40,000 clones, with around 83% as singletons. Documented time point: week 35, safety follow-up. Vaccination used 300 ug of mutant IDH1 20-mer peptide per dose, with topical imiquimod. Eight vaccinations were given in weeks 1, 3, 5, 7, 11, 15, 19 and 23. The rearrangement joins TRBV19 to TRBJ1-2; D is uncertain. The specimen was PBMCs, collected from a glioma patient whose treatment included an IDH1 peptide vaccine. The receptor was derived from a woman aged 45 to 65 with glioma. CDR3 sequence: CASPGPLNYGYTF. The DNA of the CDR3 is TGTGCCAGTCCCGGACCGCTGAACTATGGCTACACCTTC.